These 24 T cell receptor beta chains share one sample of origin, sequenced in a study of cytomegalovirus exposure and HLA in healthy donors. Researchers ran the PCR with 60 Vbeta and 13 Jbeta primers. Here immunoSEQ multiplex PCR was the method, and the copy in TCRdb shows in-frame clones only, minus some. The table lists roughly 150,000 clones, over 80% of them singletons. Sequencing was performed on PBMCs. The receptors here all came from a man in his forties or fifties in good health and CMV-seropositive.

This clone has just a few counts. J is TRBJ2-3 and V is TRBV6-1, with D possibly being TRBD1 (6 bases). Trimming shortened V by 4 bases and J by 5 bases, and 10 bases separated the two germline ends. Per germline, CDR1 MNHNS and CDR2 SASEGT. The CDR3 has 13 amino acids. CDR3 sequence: CASSVLRGDTQYF. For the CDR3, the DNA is TGTGCCAGCAGTGTACTCAGGGGAGATACGCAGTATTTT.

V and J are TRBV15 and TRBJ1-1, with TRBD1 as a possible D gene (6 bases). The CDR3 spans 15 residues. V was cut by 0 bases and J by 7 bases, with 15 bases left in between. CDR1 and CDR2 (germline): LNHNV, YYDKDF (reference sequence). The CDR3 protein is CATSRDRRGLVEAFF. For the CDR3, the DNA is TGTGCCACCAGCAGAGATCGCAGGGGCTTGGTTGAAGCTTTCTTT.

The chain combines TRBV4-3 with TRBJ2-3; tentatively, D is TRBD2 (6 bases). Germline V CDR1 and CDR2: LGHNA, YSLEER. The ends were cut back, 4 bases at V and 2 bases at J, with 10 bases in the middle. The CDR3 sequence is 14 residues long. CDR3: CASSLGLFTDTQYF. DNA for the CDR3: TGCGCCAGCAGCCTGGGACTTTTCACAGATACGCAGTATTTT.

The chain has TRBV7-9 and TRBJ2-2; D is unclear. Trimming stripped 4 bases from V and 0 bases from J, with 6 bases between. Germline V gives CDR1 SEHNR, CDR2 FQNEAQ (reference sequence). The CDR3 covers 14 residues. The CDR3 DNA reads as TGTGCCAGCAGCTCTACAGCGAACACCGGGGAGCTGTTTTTT. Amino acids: CASSSTANTGELFF.

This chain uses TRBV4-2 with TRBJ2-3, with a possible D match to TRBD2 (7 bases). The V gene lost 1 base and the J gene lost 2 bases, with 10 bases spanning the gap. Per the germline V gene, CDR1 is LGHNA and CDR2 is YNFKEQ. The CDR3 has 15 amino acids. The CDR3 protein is CASSQGGGPTDTQYF. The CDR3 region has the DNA TGTGCCAGCAGCCAAGGGGGGGGGCCCACAGATACGCAGTATTTT.

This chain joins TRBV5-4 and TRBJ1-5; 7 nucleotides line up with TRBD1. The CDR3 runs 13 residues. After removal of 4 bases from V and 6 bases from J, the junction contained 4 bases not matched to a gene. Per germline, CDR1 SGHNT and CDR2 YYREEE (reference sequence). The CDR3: CASSQGQSQPQHF. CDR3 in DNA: TGTGCCAGCAGCCAGGGACAGAGTCAGCCCCAGCATTTT. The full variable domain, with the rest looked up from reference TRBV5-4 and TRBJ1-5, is ETGVTQSPTHLIKTRGQQVTLRCSSQSGHNTVSWYQQALGQGPQFIFQYYREEENGRGNFPPRFSGLQFPNYSSELNVNALELDDSALYLCASSQGQSQPQHFGDGTRLSIL.

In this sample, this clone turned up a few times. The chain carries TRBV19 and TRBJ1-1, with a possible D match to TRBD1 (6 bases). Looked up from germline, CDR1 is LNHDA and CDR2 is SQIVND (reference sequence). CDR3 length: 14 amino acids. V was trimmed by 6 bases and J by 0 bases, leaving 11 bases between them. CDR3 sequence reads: CASSHRDLNTEAFF. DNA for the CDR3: TGTGCCAGTAGCCACAGGGACCTGAACACTGAAGCTTTCTTT.

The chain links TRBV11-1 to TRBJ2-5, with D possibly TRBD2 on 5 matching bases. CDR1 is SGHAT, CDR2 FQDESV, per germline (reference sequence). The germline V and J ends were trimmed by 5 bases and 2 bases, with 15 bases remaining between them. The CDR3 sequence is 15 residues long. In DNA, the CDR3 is TGTGCCAGCAGCAAGCGGCCGTTGGGGCAAGAGACCCAGTACTTC. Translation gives CASSKRPLGQETQYF.

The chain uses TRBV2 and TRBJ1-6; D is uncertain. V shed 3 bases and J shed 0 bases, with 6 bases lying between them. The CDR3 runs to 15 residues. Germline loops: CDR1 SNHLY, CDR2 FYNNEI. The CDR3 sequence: CASSDRSSYNSPLHF. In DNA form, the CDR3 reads TGTGCCAGCAGTGATCGGAGCTCCTATAATTCACCCCTCCACTTT.

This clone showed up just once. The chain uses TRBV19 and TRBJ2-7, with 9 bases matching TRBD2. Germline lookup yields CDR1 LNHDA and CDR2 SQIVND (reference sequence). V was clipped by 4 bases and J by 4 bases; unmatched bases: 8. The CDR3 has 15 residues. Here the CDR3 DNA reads TGTGCCAGTAGTACACAGACTAGCGGAAAGTACGAGCAGTACTTC. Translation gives CASSTQTSGKYEQYF.

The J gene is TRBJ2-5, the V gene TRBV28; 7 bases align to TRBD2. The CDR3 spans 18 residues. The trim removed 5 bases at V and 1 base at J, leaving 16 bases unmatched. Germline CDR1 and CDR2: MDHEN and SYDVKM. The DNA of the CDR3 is TGTGCCAGCAGTCATGGGGGAGGGCTAGCGGAACTCCAAGAGACCCAGTACTTC. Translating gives CASSHGGGLAELQETQYF.

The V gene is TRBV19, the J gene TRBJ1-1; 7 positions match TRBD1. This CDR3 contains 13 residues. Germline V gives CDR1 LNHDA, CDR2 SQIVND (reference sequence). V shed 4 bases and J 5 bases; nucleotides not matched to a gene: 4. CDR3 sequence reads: CASSKEGATEAFF. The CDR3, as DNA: TGTGCCAGTAGTAAAGAGGGGGCTACTGAAGCTTTCTTT.

In DNA form, the CDR3 reads TGTGCCAGCAGCCGAAACAGGGGCTATGGCTACACCTTC. It is translated as CASSRNRGYGYTF. The V and J genes are TRBV6-5 and TRBJ1-2; 7 bases are a match to TRBD1. The CDR3 length is 13 residues. V shed 6 bases and J 4 bases; nucleotides not matched to a gene: 5. The germline V gene encodes CDR1 MNHEY and CDR2 SVGAGI.

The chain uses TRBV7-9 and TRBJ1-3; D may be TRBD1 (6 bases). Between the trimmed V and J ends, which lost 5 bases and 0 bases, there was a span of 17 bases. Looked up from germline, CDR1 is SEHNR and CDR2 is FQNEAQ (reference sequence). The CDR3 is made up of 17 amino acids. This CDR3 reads CASSPEGQLSSGNTIYF. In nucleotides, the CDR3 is TGTGCCAGCAGCCCCGAAGGACAGTTAAGCTCTGGAAACACCATATATTTT.

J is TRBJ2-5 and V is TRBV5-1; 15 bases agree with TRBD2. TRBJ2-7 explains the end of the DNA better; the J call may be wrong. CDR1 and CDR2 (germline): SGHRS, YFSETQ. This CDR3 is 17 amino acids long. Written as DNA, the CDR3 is TGCGCCAGCAGCTTGGGCGGACTAGCGGGAGGGCCCTACGAGCAGTACTTC. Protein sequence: CASSLGGLAGGPYEQYF.

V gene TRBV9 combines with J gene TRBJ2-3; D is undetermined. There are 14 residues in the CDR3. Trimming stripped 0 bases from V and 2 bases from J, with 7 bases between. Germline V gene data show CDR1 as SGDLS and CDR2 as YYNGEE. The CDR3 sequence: CASSVVGTTDTQYF. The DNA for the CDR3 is TGTGCCAGCAGCGTAGTGGGCACCACAGATACGCAGTATTTT.

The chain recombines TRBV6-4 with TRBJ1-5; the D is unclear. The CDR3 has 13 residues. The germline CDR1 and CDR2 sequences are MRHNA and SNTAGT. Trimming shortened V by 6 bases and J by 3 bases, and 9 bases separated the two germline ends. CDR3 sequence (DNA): TGTGCCAGCAGCCCCGAGCTCAATCAGCCCCAGCATTTT. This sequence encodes CASSPELNQPQHF.

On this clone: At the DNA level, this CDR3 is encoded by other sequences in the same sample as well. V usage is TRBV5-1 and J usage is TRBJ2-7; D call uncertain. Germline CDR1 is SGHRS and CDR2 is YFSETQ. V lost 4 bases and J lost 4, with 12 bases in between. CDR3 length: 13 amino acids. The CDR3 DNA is TGCGCCAGCAGCCTATACGGGTTGTACGAGCAGTACTTC. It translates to CASSLYGLYEQYF.

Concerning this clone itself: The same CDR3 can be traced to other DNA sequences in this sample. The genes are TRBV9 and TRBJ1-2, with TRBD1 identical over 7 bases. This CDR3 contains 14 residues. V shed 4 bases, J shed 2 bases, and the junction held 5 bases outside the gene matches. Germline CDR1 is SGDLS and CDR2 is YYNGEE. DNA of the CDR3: TGTGCCAGCAGCCCCGGGACAGAGAACTATGGCTACACCTTC. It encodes CASSPGTENYGYTF.

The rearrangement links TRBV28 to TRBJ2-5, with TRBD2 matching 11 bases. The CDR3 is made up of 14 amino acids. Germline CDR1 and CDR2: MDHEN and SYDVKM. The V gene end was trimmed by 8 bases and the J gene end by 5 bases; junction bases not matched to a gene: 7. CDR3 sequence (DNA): TGTGCCAGCGGAACTAGCGGGAGAGTGGAGACCCAGTACTTC. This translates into CASGTSGRVETQYF.

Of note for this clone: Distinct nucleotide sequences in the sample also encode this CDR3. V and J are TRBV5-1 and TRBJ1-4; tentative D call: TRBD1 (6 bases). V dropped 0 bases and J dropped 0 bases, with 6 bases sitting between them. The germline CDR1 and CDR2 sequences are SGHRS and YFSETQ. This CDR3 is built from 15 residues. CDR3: CASSLEGATNEKLFF. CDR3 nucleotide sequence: TGCGCCAGCAGCTTGGAGGGGGCAACTAATGAAAAACTGTTTTTT.

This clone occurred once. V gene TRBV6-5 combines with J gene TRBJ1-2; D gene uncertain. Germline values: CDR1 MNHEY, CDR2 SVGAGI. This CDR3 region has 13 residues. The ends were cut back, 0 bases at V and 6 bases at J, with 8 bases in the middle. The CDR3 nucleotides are TGTGCCAGCAGTTACTCGAGTGTGGATGGCTACACCTTC. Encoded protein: CASSYSSVDGYTF.

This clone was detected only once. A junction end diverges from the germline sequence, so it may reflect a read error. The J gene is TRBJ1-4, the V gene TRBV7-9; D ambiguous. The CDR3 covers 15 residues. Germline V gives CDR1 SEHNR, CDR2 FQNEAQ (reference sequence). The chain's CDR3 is CSSSQGDTSNEKLFF. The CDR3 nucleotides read TGTTCCAGCAGCCAAGGCGACACGTCGAATGAAAAACTGTTTTTT.

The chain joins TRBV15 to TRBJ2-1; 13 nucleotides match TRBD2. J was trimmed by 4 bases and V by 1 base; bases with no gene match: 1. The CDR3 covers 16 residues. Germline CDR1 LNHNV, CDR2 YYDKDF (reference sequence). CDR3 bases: TGTGCCACCAGCAGAGGGACTAGCGGGAGATACAATGAGCAGTTCTTC. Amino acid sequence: CATSRGTSGRYNEQFF.